This TCR beta chain originates from a study of identical twins. Whole-study findings and limits: Surplus twin overlap in beta out-of-frame sequences was less pronounced.

CDR1 is SGHDT and CDR2 is YYEEEE in the germline V gene. The CDR3 consists of 17 residues. Trimming took 4 bases from V and 3 from J; bases not matched to a gene: 12. Turning to this clonotype: Its target is not known.

TCRdb reanalysed the 5' RACE reads using MiXCR and keeps one entry per CDR3 protein. The data show some 1,600,000 distinct CDR3 sequences, more than 30% seen once. The sequence was obtained from a newborn girl in good health. The chain carries TRBV5-6 and TRBJ2-1, with 8 bases matching TRBD2. Specimen: cord blood. The DNA for the CDR3 is TGTGCCAGCAGCAGTGGGGCTAGCGGGCTGTTCTACAATGAGCAGTTCTTC. Protein: CASSSGASGLFYNEQFF.